Below, one T cell receptor (beta chain) is given with its context. Germline CDR1 reads SGHNT; CDR2 reads YYREEE (reference sequence). V was shortened by 5 bases and J by 3 bases, with 3 bases between the two germline ends. This CDR3 spans 11 amino acids. The sample is drawn from a study of control samples from healthy donors and cancer patients. Libraries were prepared by immunoSEQ multiplex PCR; TCRdb keeps only in-frame clonotypes and omits some of them. Of 100,000 to 150,000 clones listed, 80% to 95% were seen once; the top ten hold approximately 9%. The rearrangement links TRBV5-4 to TRBJ2-1; D remains ambiguous. What was sequenced was blood. The receptor's source is a man younger than 35 in good health. The CDR3 coding sequence is TGTGCCAGCAGTTACTACAATGAGCAGTTCTTC. Its protein is CASSYYNEQFF.